These T cell receptor beta chains were read from a single sample in a study of T cells after yellow fever vaccination. TCRdb independently ran MiXCR on the 5' RACE reads; one entry per CDR3 protein. Among about 130,000 distinct CDR3 sequences listed, approximately 9% were seen once. Sequencing used CD8+ T cells sorted from PBMCs, obtained on the day of the yellow fever booster vaccination. Receptor source: a man between 18 and 29 years old who received the YFV17D yellow fever vaccine. Each CDR3 is given with its conserved first and last residue. D genes are given only for firm matches.

TRBV4-1,.,CASSQSKRSGIDFEYF
TRBV29-1,.,CSVEQQRTYNEQFF
TRBV13,.,CASSFQGNEQFF
TRBV5-4,.,CASSYGPERMNTEAFF
TRBV27,.,CASSFWGGRSSYNEQFF
TRBV19,TRBD1,CASSMGTGGNQPQHF
TRBV7-2,TRBD1,CASSLERRDRVPSTDTQYF
TRBV6-2/TRBV6-3,.,CASRPRQNNQPQHF
TRBV6-5,.,CASRPPDETYEQYF
TRBV11-2,.,CASSLGPAGPAEGELFF
TRBV7-9,.,CASSPRFGELFF
TRBV7-9,TRBD1,CASSGLRDRGIGGELFF
TRBV4-1,TRBD1,CASSQGTGAGELFF
TRBV4-2,.,CASSQAANTIYF
TRBV4-3,.,CASSQVIGLVGNEQFF
TRBV7-9,.,CASSLASEPPGETQYF
TRBV5-6,TRBD2,CASSLEGSSGGPYQETQYF
TRBV4-2,.,CASSQDLVRTDTQYF
TRBV5-1,TRBD1,CASSSGQGATEAFF
TRBV7-9,.,CASSTADPSDGYTF
TRBV6-6,TRBD1,CASTPQGEGGYTF
TRBV12-3/TRBV12-4,TRBD1,CASSGSGGNEQFF
TRBV6-2/TRBV6-3,TRBD2,CASSSGTSFIQYF
TRBV7-8,.,CASNHLGLPTDTQYF